This T cell receptor beta chain was profiled in a study of glioma-infiltrating T cells after dendritic cell vaccination. Indicated time point: after dendritic cell vaccination, including at tumor progression/relapse. Germline V CDR1 and CDR2: MNHEY, SVGAGI. There are 14 residues in the CDR3. Trimming took 9 bases from V and 4 from J, leaving 17 bases between them. TCRdb's table, derived via immunoSEQ multiplex PCR, lists solely in-frame clones and lacks some. Among 70,000 to 95,000 clones listed, roughly 84% were seen once. This chain joins TRBV6-5 and TRBJ2-3, with a possible D match to TRBD2 (6 bases). The receptor was isolated from a human donor with glioblastoma. The specimen was blood, collected after dendritic cell vaccination. The CDR3 sequence is CASARRDRADTQYF. Here the CDR3 DNA reads TGTGCCAGTGCGAGGAGGGACCGGGCAGATACGCAGTATTTT.